This is a list of T cell receptor beta chains from one sample in a study of blood T cell repertoires in COVID-19. TCRdb's table, derived via immunoSEQ multiplex PCR, lists solely in-frame clones and lacks some. The sample holds fewer than 70,000 clones, about 87% seen once. Sequencing was done on a sample of peripheral blood. The receptors shown here come from a human donor in a cohort sampled during active COVID-19. The CDR3 runs from the conserved cysteine through the conserved F or W. Fields, in order: D gene, clone size, V gene, J gene, CDR3 protein, CDR3 DNA. The D gene is left open where the match is weak. Size tells how often a clone was seen (once, few, many) or the class of an expanded clone, and some rows leave it out.

D: .
size: .
V: TRBV11-2
J: TRBJ2-1
CDR3: CASRPTGSLGYNEQFF
DNA: TGTGCCAGCAGGCCGACGGGGAGTCTGGGATACAATGAGCAGTTCTTC

D: TRBD1
size: .
V: TRBV11-2
J: TRBJ1-4
CDR3: CASSSGQGREKLFF
DNA: TGTGCCAGCAGCTCAGGACAGGGAAGGGAAAAACTGTTTTTT

D: TRBD1
size: .
V: TRBV19
J: TRBJ1-6
CDR3: CASSTDRGRNSPLHF
DNA: TGTGCCAGTAGTACGGACAGGGGGAGGAATTCACCCCTCCACTTT

D: TRBD1
size: .
V: TRBV7-9
J: TRBJ2-7
CDR3: CASSLDRGQDGYGYEQYF
DNA: TGTGCCAGCAGCTTAGACAGGGGGCAAGACGGGTACGGGTACGAGCAGTACTTC

D: .
size: .
V: TRBV7-9
J: TRBJ2-7
CDR3: CASSSAGEGKPYEQYF
DNA: TGTGCCAGCAGCTCCGCCGGGGAAGGAAAGCCCTACGAGCAGTACTTC

D: TRBD1
size: .
V: TRBV7-2
J: TRBJ2-7
CDR3: CASSLFQGATYEQYF
DNA: TGTGCCAGCAGCTTATTCCAGGGGGCGACCTACGAGCAGTACTTC

D: .
size: .
V: TRBV7-3
J: TRBJ2-1
CDR3: CASSPGDKAEQFF
DNA: TGTGCCAGCAGCCCCGGTGACAAGGCGGAGCAGTTCTTC

D: .
size: once
V: TRBV7-2
J: TRBJ2-4
CDR3: CASSLGGGGASKNIQYF
DNA: TGTGCCAGCAGCCTGGGGGGAGGCGGGGCGTCCAAAAACATTCAGTACTTC

D: TRBD2
size: .
V: TRBV28
J: TRBJ2-3
CDR3: CASSLLGRVSTDTQYF
DNA: TGTGCCAGCAGTTTATTGGGGAGGGTTAGCACAGATACGCAGTATTTT

D: .
size: once
V: TRBV11-2
J: TRBJ1-5
CDR3: CASSLATDQPQHF
DNA: TGTGCCAGCAGCTTAGCCACGGATCAGCCCCAGCATTTT

D: .
size: .
V: TRBV19
J: TRBJ2-1
CDR3: CASSGLARQGGSNEQFF
DNA: TGTGCCAGTAGTGGGCTGGCCCGACAGGGAGGTAGCAATGAGCAGTTCTTC

D: .
size: .
V: TRBV5-1
J: TRBJ2-3
CDR3: CASSSVADTQYF
DNA: TGCGCCAGCAGCTCGGTGGCAGATACGCAGTATTTT

D: .
size: .
V: TRBV19
J: TRBJ2-3
CDR3: CASSIRGTDTQYF
DNA: TGTGCCAGTAGTATTCGGGGCACAGATACGCAGTATTTT

D: .
size: .
V: TRBV6-1
J: TRBJ1-5
CDR3: CASSDGPGDQPQHF
DNA: TGTGCCAGCAGTGATGGTCCAGGGGATCAGCCCCAGCATTTT

D: TRBD2
size: .
V: TRBV10-2
J: TRBJ2-7
CDR3: CASRNSGTYEQYF
DNA: TGCGCCAGCAGGAATAGCGGGACCTACGAGCAGTACTTC

D: .
size: .
V: TRBV6-6
J: TRBJ2-3
CDR3: CASSYSSADTQYF
DNA: TGTGCCAGCAGTTACTCGAGCGCAGATACGCAGTATTTT

D: .
size: .
V: TRBV27
J: TRBJ1-1
CDR3: CASSLLTGGRATEAFF
DNA: TGTGCCAGCAGTTTATTGACCGGCGGCAGGGCCACTGAAGCTTTCTTT

D: .
size: .
V: TRBV21-1
J: TRBJ2-3
CDR3: CASSKVAGGSTDTQYF
DNA: .

D: TRBD1
size: .
V: TRBV30
J: TRBJ1-1
CDR3: CAWSVKWTGVNTEAFF
DNA: TGTGCCTGGAGTGTAAAATGGACAGGGGTGAACACTGAAGCTTTCTTT

D: .
size: .
V: TRBV28
J: TRBJ1-1
CDR3: CASSLVQENTEAFF
DNA: TGTGCCAGCAGTTTAGTCCAGGAGAACACTGAAGCTTTCTTT

D: TRBD1
size: once
V: TRBV4-1
J: TRBJ2-7
CDR3: CASSQGQGAPYEQYF
DNA: TGCGCCAGCAGCCAGGGACAGGGGGCCCCCTACGAGCAGTACTTC

D: TRBD1
size: .
V: TRBV7-3
J: TRBJ2-7
CDR3: CASSTWTGAEQYF
DNA: TGTGCCAGCAGCACCTGGACAGGGGCTGAGCAGTACTTC

D: .
size: .
V: TRBV28
J: TRBJ2-5
CDR3: CASSSGEKTQYF
DNA: TGTGCCAGCAGTTCTGGGGAGAAGACCCAGTACTTC

D: TRBD1
size: .
V: TRBV4-1
J: TRBJ2-1
CDR3: CASGQGNNNEQFF
DNA: TGCGCCAGCGGACAGGGCAATAACAATGAGCAGTTCTTC

D: .
size: .
V: TRBV5-1
J: TRBJ2-7
CDR3: CASSLVGGEVHEQYF
DNA: TGCGCCAGCAGCTTGGTGGGTGGGGAGGTTCACGAGCAGTACTTC

D: TRBD2
size: .
V: TRBV11-3
J: TRBJ2-3
CDR3: CASSIGTSGSTDTQYF
DNA: TGTGCCAGCAGCATCGGGACTAGCGGGAGTACAGATACGCAGTATTTT

D: TRBD2
size: .
V: TRBV5-6
J: TRBJ2-3
CDR3: CASSPGGLWGLSTDTQYF
DNA: TGTGCCAGCAGCCCGGGAGGACTTTGGGGCTTGAGCACAGATACGCAGTATTTT

D: TRBD1
size: .
V: TRBV10-3
J: TRBJ1-2
CDR3: CATLRDRANYGYTF
DNA: TGTGCCACCCTCCGGGACAGGGCGAACTATGGCTACACCTTC

D: TRBD1
size: .
V: TRBV6-6
J: TRBJ1-4
CDR3: CASSFTGERDEKLFF
DNA: TGTGCCAGCAGTTTCACAGGGGAGAGGGACGAAAAACTGTTTTTT

D: TRBD1
size: once
V: TRBV27
J: TRBJ2-3
CDR3: CARPTGTGNTDTQYF
DNA: TGTGCCAGACCAACCGGGACAGGGAACACAGATACGCAGTATTTT

D: .
size: .
V: TRBV18
J: TRBJ2-3
CDR3: CASSPRGDTQYF
DNA: TGTGCCAGCTCACCAAGGGGGGATACGCAGTATTTT

D: .
size: .
V: TRBV13
J: TRBJ2-3
CDR3: CASSQGQGLPDTQYF
DNA: TGTGCCAGCAGCCAGGGGCAGGGCCTCCCAGATACGCAGTATTTT

D: TRBD2
size: .
V: TRBV2
J: TRBJ2-1
CDR3: CASSTGGAPEQFF
DNA: TGTGCCAGCAGTACGGGAGGAGCCCCTGAGCAGTTCTTC

D: TRBD2
size: .
V: TRBV5-1
J: TRBJ2-3
CDR3: CASKKASGRTDTQYF
DNA: TGCGCCAGCAAAAAAGCTAGCGGGAGGACAGATACGCAGTATTTT

D: .
size: .
V: TRBV19
J: TRBJ2-1
CDR3: CASTGDPSSYNEQFF
DNA: TGTGCCAGTACGGGGGACCCGAGCTCCTACAATGAGCAGTTCTTC

D: .
size: .
V: TRBV18
J: TRBJ1-1
CDR3: CASSHPGREAFF
DNA: TGTGCCAGCTCACACCCAGGCCGGGAAGCTTTCTTT

D: .
size: .
V: TRBV2
J: TRBJ1-2
CDR3: CASSEAASRRYYGYTF
DNA: TGTGCCAGCAGTGAGGCAGCATCCAGGCGCTACTATGGCTACACCTTC

D: TRBD1
size: .
V: TRBV7-9
J: TRBJ2-7
CDR3: CASSFWTGTGEQYF
DNA: TGTGCCAGCAGCTTTTGGACAGGGACAGGCGAGCAGTACTTC

D: .
size: .
V: TRBV5-1
J: TRBJ1-1
CDR3: CASSSTANTEAFF
DNA: TGCGCCAGCAGTTCCACAGCGAACACTGAAGCTTTCTTT

D: TRBD1
size: medium-sized
V: TRBV29-1
J: TRBJ1-2
CDR3: CTTTSRIGGRDGYTF
DNA: TGCACCACAACATCGAGGATAGGGGGCCGGGATGGCTACACCTTC

D: .
size: .
V: TRBV19
J: TRBJ2-1
CDR3: CASSPWSPSYNEQFF
DNA: TGTGCCAGTAGTCCCTGGAGTCCCTCCTACAATGAGCAGTTCTTC

D: TRBD2
size: once
V: TRBV5-1
J: TRBJ2-5
CDR3: CASSFGTSQETQYF
DNA: TGCGCCAGCAGCTTCGGGACTAGCCAAGAGACCCAGTACTTC

D: TRBD2
size: .
V: TRBV28
J: TRBJ2-1
CDR3: CASSSRGLAGTYNEQFF
DNA: TGTGCCAGCAGTTCCCGGGGTCTAGCGGGAACCTACAATGAGCAGTTCTTC

D: TRBD1
size: .
V: TRBV5-1
J: TRBJ1-2
CDR3: CASSLGQGNYGYTF
DNA: TGCGCCAGCAGCCTCGGACAGGGTAACTATGGCTACACCTTC

D: TRBD1
size: .
V: TRBV27
J: TRBJ2-7
CDR3: CASRSAGTGEYEQYF
DNA: TGTGCCAGCAGAAGTGCCGGGACAGGTGAATACGAGCAGTACTTC